Each of the 17 T cell receptor beta chains below was sequenced from the same sample in a study of T cell responses to AZD1222 COVID-19 vaccine. The method was immunoSEQ multiplex PCR; TCRdb's version includes in-frame clones alone and lacks a portion of them. This table has approximately 150,000 clones, 85% to 95% appearing once. Sample: peripheral blood, taken on day 0 of AZD1222 vaccination. Receptors originate from an adult in good health.

The rearrangement joins TRBV14 to TRBJ2-1; D not resolved. In germline, CDR1 is SGHDN, CDR2 FVKESK. This CDR3 is 13 amino acids long. V dropped 3 bases and J dropped 9 bases, with 12 bases sitting between them. The CDR3 coding sequence is TGTGCCAGCAGCCACAAAAGGAAGATTGAGCAGTTCTTC. Protein sequence: CASSHKRKIEQFF.

V usage is TRBV12-3 or TRBV12-4 and J usage is TRBJ2-2, with no clear D. V lost 6 bases and J 5 bases, leaving 4 bases between the germline ends. The CDR3 length is 11 residues. Here the CDR3 reads CASRITGELFF. The CDR3 DNA is TGTGCCAGCAGGATTACCGGGGAGCTGTTTTTT.

The chain links TRBV5-1 to TRBJ2-2; 13 nucleotides align to TRBD2. The CDR3 covers 16 residues. Unmatched junction bases numbered 7, after V lost 4 bases and J lost 7 bases. Looked up from germline, CDR1 is SGHRS and CDR2 is YFSETQ. This CDR3 is CASSIGLAGDGGELFF. The DNA of the CDR3 is TGCGCCAGCAGCATAGGACTAGCGGGAGACGGCGGGGAGCTGTTTTTT.

The CDR3 bases are TGTGCCAGCAGGCCAGACTACTCTGGAAACACCATATATTTT. This gives the protein CASRPDYSGNTIYF. The chain is built from TRBV6-5 and TRBJ1-3; D gene unclear. This CDR3 is 14 amino acids long. The germline CDR1 and CDR2 sequences are MNHEY and SVGAGI. Trimming pared 6 bases from V and 0 bases from J, leaving 9 bases between.

The chain carries TRBV6-2 or TRBV6-3 and TRBJ2-1; D may match TRBD1 or TRBD2 (5 bases each). Trimming stripped 2 bases from V and 8 bases from J, with 13 bases between. The CDR3 runs to 14 residues. The germline gives CDR1 MNHEY, CDR2 SVGEGT. CDR3 DNA: TGTGCCAGCAGTTACGAGGGGCCGCCCGATGAGCAGTTCTTC. It yields the protein CASSYEGPPDEQFF.

The chain is built from TRBV14 and TRBJ1-3; no clear D gene. The CDR3 covers 18 residues. Trimming stripped 0 bases from V and 1 base from J, with 16 bases between. Germline CDR1 is SGHDN and CDR2 is FVKESK. The CDR3 protein is CASSQDNGFGVSGNTIYF. CDR3 DNA sequence: TGTGCCAGCAGCCAAGATAACGGATTCGGGGTTTCTGGAAACACCATATATTTT.

The chain joins TRBV6-5 to TRBJ1-1, with TRBD1 identical over 7 bases. CDR1 MNHEY and CDR2 SVGAGI come from the germline V gene. V shed 6 bases and J 0 bases; nucleotides not matched to a gene: 7. CDR3 size: 15 residues. DNA for the CDR3: TGTGCCAGCAGGCTACGACAGGGAATGAACACTGAAGCTTTCTTT. It encodes CASRLRQGMNTEAFF.

The chain has TRBV19 and TRBJ1-5; D not certain. Germline V gene data show CDR1 as LNHDA and CDR2 as SQIVND (reference sequence). This CDR3 spans 13 amino acids. Between the trimmed V and J ends, which lost 0 bases and 5 bases, there was a span of 5 bases. CDR3 DNA: TGTGCCAGTAGTATAGATGGGTATCAGCCCCAGCATTTT. It is translated as CASSIDGYQPQHF.

To note about this clone: Other DNA sequences in the sample encode the same CDR3. V and J are TRBV29-1 and TRBJ1-2; a possible D gene is TRBD1 (5 bases). V lost 3 bases and J lost 4, with 9 bases in between. Germline V gene data show CDR1 as SQVTM and CDR2 as ANQGSEA. The CDR3 runs 12 residues. The CDR3 region has the DNA TGCAGCGTTGAGGGGCAGGGCTATGGCTACACCTTC. This sequence encodes CSVEGQGYGYTF.

In DNA form, the CDR3 reads TGTGCCAGCAGCCCCCGGGGGTCCTACGAGCAGTACTTC. Protein product: CASSPRGSYEQYF. V usage is TRBV7-2 and J usage is TRBJ2-7, with D possibly being TRBD2 (6 bases). V lost 5 bases and J lost 1, with 9 bases in between. CDR3 length: 13 amino acids. From germline, CDR1 is SGHTA and CDR2 FQGNSA.

V and J are TRBV5-6 and TRBJ1-1; 9 bases match TRBD1. Per germline, CDR1 SGHDT and CDR2 YYEEEE. The J segment lost 2 bases and the V segment lost 9 bases, leaving 5 bases of the junction unmatched. The CDR3 covers 13 residues. Here the CDR3 reads CATMGQGNTEAFF. In DNA form, the CDR3 reads TGTGCCACCATGGGACAGGGCAACACTGAAGCTTTCTTT.

The chain employs TRBV19 and TRBJ2-1; 10 bases fit TRBD2. The CDR3 is 14 amino acids. Germline V gene data show CDR1 as LNHDA and CDR2 as SQIVND (reference sequence). The V gene end was trimmed by 7 bases and the J gene end by 8 bases; junction bases not matched to a gene: 8. The CDR3 loop reads CASTGTSEADEQFF. Written as DNA, the CDR3 is TGTGCCAGTACAGGGACTAGCGAGGCCGATGAGCAGTTCTTC. The entire variable domain, with the rest obtained from reference TRBV19 and TRBJ2-1, is as follows: DGGITQSPKYLFRKEGQNVTLSCEQNLNHDAMYWYRQDPGQGLRLIYYSQIVNDFQKGDIAEGYSVSREKKESFPLTVTSAQKNPTAFYLCASTGTSEADEQFFGPGTRLTVL.

J is TRBJ2-4 and V is TRBV4-3; no reliable D call. The germline V gene has CDR1 LGHNA and CDR2 YSLEER. The CDR3 is 14 amino acids. Trimming took 1 base from V and 15 from J, leaving 19 bases between them. The CDR3 spells CASSQASAVVGWYF. The CDR3 nucleotides read TGCGCCAGCAGCCAAGCCTCCGCCGTTGTCGGATGGTACTTC.

The chain combines TRBV7-3 with TRBJ2-2; 7 bases match TRBD1. Per the germline V gene, CDR1 is SGHTA and CDR2 is FQGTGA. V lost 5 bases and J lost 1; bases outside the gene matches: 4. The CDR3 length is 15 residues. The CDR3 region is CASSSGTVNTGELFF. As DNA, the CDR3 is TGTGCCAGCAGCAGTGGGACAGTGAACACCGGGGAGCTGTTTTTT. Full variable domain (remainder filled in from reference TRBV7-3 and TRBJ2-2): GAGVSQTPSNKVTEKGKYVELRCDPISGHTALYWYRQSLGQGPEFLIYFQGTGAADDSGLPNDRFFAVRPEGSVSTLKIQRTERGDSAVYLCASSSGTVNTGELFFGEGSRLTVL.

In this sample, this clone turned up once. V and J are TRBV10-3 and TRBJ1-2; 7 bases map to TRBD1. The germline gives CDR1 ENHRY, CDR2 SYGVKD. The CDR3 is 15 amino acids. Unmatched junction bases numbered 12, after V lost 3 bases and J lost 8 bases. The CDR3 spells CAISDLTGSELGYTF. The CDR3 region has the DNA TGTGCCATCAGTGACCTGACAGGGTCTGAGCTCGGCTACACCTTC.

J is TRBJ2-7 and V is TRBV11-3; 7 bases align to TRBD1. Germline V gives CDR1 SGHNT, CDR2 YENEEA. Losses at the gene ends were 5 bases for V and 7 bases for J; bases not matched to a gene: 14. This CDR3 has 15 amino acids. CDR3: CASSPGDRNFGEQYF. The DNA of the CDR3 is TGTGCCAGCAGCCCCGGGGACAGAAACTTTGGGGAGCAGTACTTC.

The chain uses TRBV18 and TRBJ2-2; D gene unclear. Between the trimmed V and J ends, which lost 6 bases and 6 bases, there was a span of 14 bases. This CDR3 is built from 14 residues. Germline V gene lookup returns CDR1 KGHSH and CDR2 LQKENI. In DNA form, the CDR3 reads TGTGCCAGCTCCCGAGACTTGGTACCCGGGGAGCTGTTTTTT. Its protein product is CASSRDLVPGELFF.